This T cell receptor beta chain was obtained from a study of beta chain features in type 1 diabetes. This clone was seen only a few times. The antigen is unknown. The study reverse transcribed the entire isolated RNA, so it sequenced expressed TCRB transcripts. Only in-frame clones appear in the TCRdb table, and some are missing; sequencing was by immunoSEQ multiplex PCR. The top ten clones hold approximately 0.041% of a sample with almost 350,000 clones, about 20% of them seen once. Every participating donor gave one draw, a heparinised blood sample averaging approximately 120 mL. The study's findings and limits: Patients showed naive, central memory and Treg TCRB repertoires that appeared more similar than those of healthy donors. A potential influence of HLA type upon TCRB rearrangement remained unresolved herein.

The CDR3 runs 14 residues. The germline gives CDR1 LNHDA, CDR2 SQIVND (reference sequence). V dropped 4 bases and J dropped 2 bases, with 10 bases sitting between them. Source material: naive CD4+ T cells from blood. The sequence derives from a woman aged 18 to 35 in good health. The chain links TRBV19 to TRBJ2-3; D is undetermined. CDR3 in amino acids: CASSTNTATDTQYF. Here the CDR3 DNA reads TGTGCCAGTAGTACCAACACAGCCACAGATACGCAGTATTTT.